Below, 8 T cell receptor beta chains from the same sample are listed, as sequenced in a study of cytomegalovirus exposure and HLA in healthy donors. Sequencing used immunoSEQ multiplex PCR; TCRdb keeps in-frame clones, though not all of them. The data contain 90,000 to 150,000 clones, over 75% of them singletons. The source material was PBMCs. Receptors were obtained from a woman aged 25 to 39 in good health and CMV-seronegative.

The chain recombines TRBV5-1 with TRBJ2-7, with TRBD1 identical over 7 bases. After removal of 0 bases from V and 3 bases from J, the junction contained 6 bases not matched to a gene. Germline values: CDR1 SGHRS, CDR2 YFSETQ. The CDR3 runs 15 residues. DNA for the CDR3: TGCGCCAGCAGCTTGGTGACCGGGACAGTCTACGAGCAGTACTTC. Residues: CASSLVTGTVYEQYF.

The chain uses TRBV18 and TRBJ1-1, with 10 bases that match TRBD1. This CDR3 region has 14 residues. Germline V gives CDR1 KGHSH, CDR2 LQKENI. Trimming took 6 bases from V and 6 from J; bases not matched to a gene: 7. DNA of the CDR3: TGTGCCAGCTCCCCTCTGGACAGGGGGGCTGAAGCTTTCTTT. Encoded protein: CASSPLDRGAEAFF. Supplemented by reference TRBV18 and TRBJ1-1, the full variable domain reads NAGVMQNPRHLVRRRGQEARLRCSPMKGHSHVYWYRQLPEEGLKFMVYLQKENIIDESGMPKERFSAEFPKEGPSILRIQQVVRGDSAAYFCASSPLDRGAEAFFGQGTRLTVV.

This clone was detected only once. V gene TRBV6-1 combines with J gene TRBJ1-3, with D possibly TRBD1 on 6 matching bases. V dropped 8 bases and J dropped 6 bases, with 14 bases sitting between them. The CDR3 spans 13 residues. CDR1 is MNHNS, CDR2 SASEGT, per germline. This CDR3 reads CASQYRVANTIYF. The CDR3 DNA follows: TGTGCCAGCCAGTACAGGGTGGCAAACACCATATATTTT.

This chain uses TRBV7-6 with TRBJ2-3; D ambiguous. Per the germline V gene, CDR1 is SGHVS and CDR2 is FNYEAQ. The CDR3 length is 12 residues. V lost 3 bases and J lost 4, with 5 bases in between. CDR3 in DNA: TGTGCCAGCAGCTTGTATTCAGATACGCAGTATTTT. It translates to CASSLYSDTQYF.

The rearrangement uses TRBV7-2 and TRBJ2-7; 7 nucleotides line up with TRBD2. The CDR3 runs 15 residues. Germline CDR1 SGHTA, CDR2 FQGNSA. V shed 4 bases and J 0 bases; nucleotides not matched to a gene: 6. This chain's CDR3 is CASSWRETSSYEQYF. CDR3 bases: TGTGCCAGCAGCTGGCGGGAGACGAGCTCCTACGAGCAGTACTTC.

V gene TRBV5-4 combines with J gene TRBJ1-4; 7 bases match TRBD1. Trimming at V came to 1 base and at J to 8 bases, leaving 2 bases not matched to a gene. Germline V gene lookup returns CDR1 SGHNT and CDR2 YYREEE (reference sequence). The CDR3 consists of 13 residues. CDR3 sequence (DNA): TGTGCCAGCAGCTTGACGACAGGGGAAAAACTGTTTTTT. Amino acid sequence: CASSLTTGEKLFF.

The count of this clone is one. The J gene is TRBJ2-1, the V gene TRBV7-6, with a tentative D call TRBD2 (7 bases). In germline, CDR1 is SGHVS, CDR2 FNYEAQ. This CDR3 has 14 residues. V was cut by 3 bases and J by 10 bases, with 16 bases left in between. DNA of the CDR3: TGTGCCAGCAGCTTTCACGGGGGGCCTGGGGAGCAGTTCTTC. Residues: CASSFHGGPGEQFF.

CDR3 coding DNA: TGCAGCGTTGAAGGGTTAGCGGGGGGCGACGCCTCCTACAATGAGCAGTTCTTC. Amino acids: CSVEGLAGGDASYNEQFF. The chain couples TRBV29-1 to TRBJ2-1; 10 bases fit TRBD2. V gave up 1 base and J gave up 0 bases; unmatched junction bases: 9. Germline loops: CDR1 SQVTM, CDR2 ANQGSEA. The CDR3 has 18 amino acids.